Listed here are 2 T cell receptor beta chains from one sample, sequenced in a study of cytomegalovirus exposure and HLA in healthy donors. The study ran its PCR with 60 Vbeta and 13 Jbeta primers. Repertoires were generated with immunoSEQ multiplex PCR, while TCRdb's copy carries only in-frame clones and drops some. The table has 150,000 to 180,000 clones, roughly 80% seen once. The sample comprised PBMCs. The receptors were gathered from a man under 40 in good health and CMV-seropositive.

J is TRBJ2-2 and V is TRBV7-6; D may be TRBD1 (6 bases). CDR1 and CDR2 from the germline V gene are SGHVS and FNYEAQ. CDR3 length equals 16 residues. The V end was cut by 5 bases, the J end by 2 bases, with 15 bases between. The CDR3 bases are TGTGCCAGCAGCATCGAACCGGGACACAACACCGGGGAGCTGTTTTTT. This codes for CASSIEPGHNTGELFF.

The chain carries TRBV7-2 and TRBJ2-7; the match to TRBD2 covers 9 bases. From germline, CDR1 is SGHTA and CDR2 FQGNSA. This CDR3 is 13 amino acids long. The ends lost 3 bases at V and 7 bases at J; junction bases unmatched: 4. The CDR3 DNA reads TGTGCCAGCAGCTTCCGCCTAGCGGGAGAGCAGTACTTC. This gives the protein CASSFRLAGEQYF.